The 31 T cell receptor beta chains below all came from one sample that was sequenced in a study of CD8+CD57+ T cells in acquired aplastic anemia. The template used for profiling TCR beta VDJ and CDR3 was genomic DNA. TCRdb re-called the reads with MiXCR, one entry per CDR3 protein. Among about 190,000 distinct CDR3 sequences listed, 50% to 55% were seen once. Sequencing was done on a sample of sorted CD4+, CD8+, or CD8+CD57+ T cells (not recorded which) from PBMCs. These receptors came from a human donor in good health, serving as a control.

This chain uses TRBV14 with TRBJ1-1; tentative D call: TRBD1 (5 bases). V shed 5 bases and J shed 5 bases, with 15 bases lying between them. Germline lookup yields CDR1 SGHDN and CDR2 FVKESK. The CDR3 totals 14 residues. CDR3 amino acids: CASSSLFGGTEAFF. CDR3 sequence (DNA): TGTGCCAGCAGCTCACTATTCGGGGGGACTGAAGCTTTCTTT.

The chain links TRBV2 to TRBJ1-2; no firm D call. V was clipped by 1 base and J by 2 bases, with 8 bases between them. The CDR3 length is 14 residues. Germline V lookup: CDR1 SNHLY, CDR2 FYNNEI. The CDR3: CASSEGTGNYGYTF. The CDR3 DNA reads as TGTGCCAGCAGTGAAGGGACCGGCAACTATGGCTACACCTTC.

This clonotype has only one observation. A much more abundant neighbour one base away suggests this may be a read error. The chain has TRBV6-5 and TRBJ2-1; possible D gene TRBD1, 5 bases. The germline V gene encodes CDR1 MNHEY and CDR2 SVGAGI. Trimming removed 6 bases from V and 10 bases from J, with 19 bases in between. This CDR3 has 14 amino acids. CDR3 DNA sequence: TGTGCCAGCAGGGCGCCTCAGGGCTTCGGGGAGCAGTTCTTC. Protein product: CASRAPQGFGEQFF.

This clonotype has just a few counts. The chain carries TRBV10-2 and TRBJ1-6; 9 bases align to TRBD1. The CDR3 length is 14 residues. Per the germline V gene, CDR1 is WSHSY and CDR2 is SAAADI. J lost 7 bases, V lost 8 bases, and 6 bases had no gene match. CDR3 region: CASRGQGGNSPLHF. The CDR3 bases are TGCGCCAGCCGGGGACAGGGTGGAAATTCACCCCTCCACTTT.

The chain carries TRBV12-3 or TRBV12-4 and TRBJ2-5; 10 bases are shared with TRBD1. Losses at the gene ends were 1 base for V and 7 bases for J; bases not matched to a gene: 0. CDR3 size: 13 residues. In nucleotides, the CDR3 is TGTGCCAGCAGTTTAGGGGACAGGGGGACCCAGTACTTC. This gives the protein CASSLGDRGTQYF.

The chain uses TRBV15 and TRBJ1-1; the match to TRBD1 covers 7 bases. Germline V lookup: CDR1 LNHNV, CDR2 YYDKDF (reference sequence). J lost 1 base, V lost 3 bases, and 5 bases had no gene match. This CDR3 is built from 15 residues. CDR3 region: CATSSPGQQNTEAFF. CDR3 in DNA: TGTGCCACCAGCAGCCCGGGACAGCAGAACACTGAAGCTTTCTTT.

This clonotype was seen once. One junction end does not reproduce the germline sequence, and a read error may be involved. The V and J genes are TRBV4-2 and TRBJ1-2, with D possibly matching TRBD1 (5 bases). The CDR3 totals 15 residues. Germline-derived CDR1 and CDR2 are LGHNA and YNFKEQ. The CDR3 DNA sequence: TGTGCCAGCGGCCAAGTCGGGGCCTCTAACTATGGCTACACCTTC. Translation gives CASGQVGASNYGYTF.

A single count supports this clonotype. J is TRBJ2-7 and V is TRBV20-1; TRBD2 agrees at 10 bases. The length of the CDR3 is 17 residues. In germline, CDR1 is DFQATT, CDR2 SNEGSKA (reference sequence). The CDR3 loop reads CSVKWGGRTSGGLEQYF. CDR3 DNA: TGCAGCGTGAAGTGGGGGGGGCGGACTAGCGGAGGGTTGGAGCAGTACTTC.

Ten or more counts support this clonotype. The chain carries TRBV12-3 or TRBV12-4 and TRBJ2-7; D unresolved. The CDR3 is made up of 14 amino acids. Trimming took 4 bases from V and 9 from J, leaving 19 bases between them. The CDR3 sequence is CASSSRTDIRGQYF. For the CDR3, the DNA is TGTGCCAGCAGTTCTCGGACGGATATACGAGGGCAGTACTTC.

J is TRBJ2-7 and V is TRBV7-9; 16 bases are a match to TRBD2. The length of the CDR3 is 19 residues. Germline V gene lookup returns CDR1 SEHNR and CDR2 FQNEAQ (reference sequence). V dropped 1 base and J dropped 7; count of bases not matched to a gene: 13. The CDR3: CASSLVGGTSGGGLAEQYF. CDR3 nucleotides: TGTGCCAGCAGCTTAGTCGGGGGGACTAGCGGGGGGGGCCTGGCTGAGCAGTACTTC.

The chain employs TRBV28 and TRBJ1-2; TRBD1 agrees at 7 bases. In germline, CDR1 is MDHEN, CDR2 SYDVKM. The V and J ends lost 4 bases and 4 bases, in that order; junction bases with no gene match: 9. The CDR3 loop spans 15 amino acids. CDR3 nucleotide sequence: TGTGCCAGCAGTTCACCGACAGGGTCGGGCTATGGCTACACCTTC. Residues: CASSSPTGSGYGYTF.

This clonotype was detected many times. V usage is TRBV4-3 and J usage is TRBJ1-1, with D perhaps matching TRBD1 (5 bases). CDR3 length: 14 residues. V was trimmed by 3 bases and J by 3 bases, leaving 11 bases between them. Germline-derived CDR1 and CDR2 are LGHNA and YSLEER. The CDR3 DNA reads TGCGCCAGCAGCCAGTTAACAGGATACACTGAAGCTTTCTTT. It codes for CASSQLTGYTEAFF.

V and J are TRBV6-5 and TRBJ1-1; no firm D call. From germline, CDR1 is MNHEY and CDR2 SVGAGI. V was trimmed by 5 bases and J by 1 base, leaving 8 bases between them. The CDR3 is 13 amino acids. The CDR3 here is CASSKAENTEAFF. The CDR3 region has the DNA TGTGCCAGCAGTAAAGCTGAGAACACTGAAGCTTTCTTT.

The chain joins TRBV9 to TRBJ2-5, with 11 bases identical to TRBD2. Germline CDR1 and CDR2: SGDLS and YYNGEE. CDR3 size: 16 residues. Trimming cost V 3 bases and J 10 bases; bases outside gene matches: 14. The CDR3 nucleotides are TGTGCCAGCAGCGGATTAGCGGGGGGGCCCCAGCTGGACCAGTACTTC. As protein: CASSGLAGGPQLDQYF.

This clonotype was detected a few times. The rearrangement joins TRBV19 to TRBJ2-7; 9 nucleotides align to TRBD2. V dropped 5 bases and J dropped 3; count of bases not matched to a gene: 5. CDR3 length: 14 amino acids. Per germline, CDR1 LNHDA and CDR2 SQIVND (reference sequence). CDR3 amino acids: CASSEAGGFYEQYF. Written as DNA, the CDR3 is TGTGCCAGTAGTGAAGCGGGGGGATTCTACGAGCAGTACTTC.

This clonotype was seen more than once but under ten times. V gene TRBV19 combines with J gene TRBJ2-1; TRBD1 agrees at 10 bases. In germline, CDR1 is LNHDA, CDR2 SQIVND (reference sequence). The V gene end was trimmed by 3 bases and the J gene end by 7 bases; junction bases not matched to a gene: 9. The CDR3 loop spans 16 amino acids. The CDR3, as DNA: TGTGCCAGTAGTATCGGAGGAAGGACAGGGGGGAATGAGCAGTTCTTC. Protein product: CASSIGGRTGGNEQFF.

This chain links TRBV2 with TRBJ2-5; D may match TRBD1 or TRBD2 (5 bases each). The CDR3 spans 11 residues. The V and J ends lost 4 bases and 10 bases respectively, with 10 bases between them. Germline lookup yields CDR1 SNHLY and CDR2 FYNNEI. Here the CDR3 DNA reads TGTGCCAGCAGTGCCCGGGACGACCAGTACTTC. Its translation is CASSARDDQYF.

The V and J genes are TRBV7-2 and TRBJ2-3; D is unresolved. CDR1 SGHTA and CDR2 FQGNSA come from the germline V gene. The germline V and J ends were trimmed by 2 bases and 2 bases, with 8 bases remaining between them. CDR3 length: 14 residues. As DNA, the CDR3 is TGTGCCAGCAGCTTAAACCCTTCCACAGATACGCAGTATTTT. Translating it yields CASSLNPSTDTQYF.

J is TRBJ1-4 and V is TRBV20-1; 7 positions agree with TRBD1. The V gene's germline CDR1 is DFQATT and CDR2 SNEGSKA (reference sequence). J lost 0 bases, V lost 0 bases, and 7 bases had no gene match. CDR3 size: 17 residues. The CDR3 nucleotides are TGCAGTGCTAGAGAGACAGGGCTTGAAGCAACTAATGAAAAACTGTTTTTT. It codes for CSARETGLEATNEKLFF.

This clonotype was seen a few times. V gene TRBV9 combines with J gene TRBJ1-2; 7 bases agree with TRBD1. The J segment lost 8 bases and the V segment lost 4 bases, leaving 20 bases of the junction unmatched. Germline lookup yields CDR1 SGDLS and CDR2 YYNGEE. The CDR3 consists of 17 residues. The DNA for the CDR3 is TGTGCCAGCAGCCAAAGTCCCCCTTGCAGGGGGATTAGCGGCTACACCTTC. Protein: CASSQSPPCRGISGYTF. The complete variable domain, with remaining parts taken from reference TRBV9 and TRBJ1-2, reads DSGVTQTPKHLITATGQRVTLRCSPRSGDLSVYWYQQSLDQGLQFLIQYYNGEERAKGNILERFSAQQFPDLHSELNLSSLELGDSALYFCASSQSPPCRGISGYTFGSGTRLTVV.

This clonotype has a count of ten or more. The chain recombines TRBV6-5 with TRBJ1-5, with D perhaps matching TRBD1 (6 bases). The V end was cut by 6 bases, the J end by 5 bases, with 14 bases between. Germline V gene lookup returns CDR1 MNHEY and CDR2 SVGAGI. The CDR3 sequence is 14 residues long. In DNA, the CDR3 is TGTGCCAGCAGGCTAAACAGGGCACATCAGCCCCAGCATTTT. Protein product: CASRLNRAHQPQHF.

In its sample, this clonotype was seen a few times. CDR3 loop: CATSDFAEYNEQFF. The CDR3, as DNA: TGTGCCACCAGTGATTTTGCCGAGTACAATGAGCAGTTCTTC. This chain links TRBV24-1 with TRBJ2-1, with D unresolved. The CDR3 spans 14 residues. V lost 1 base and J lost 4, with 7 bases in between. Per germline, CDR1 KGHDR and CDR2 SFDVKD.

V is TRBV20-1 and J is TRBJ1-2; 7 nucleotides align to TRBD1. CDR1 and CDR2 from the germline V gene are DFQATT and SNEGSKA (reference sequence). V trimming: 7 bases; J trimming: 5 bases; junction bases outside the gene matches: 7. The CDR3 is 12 residues long. CDR3 coding DNA: TGCAGTGGAGCACAGGGGATGTATGGCTACACCTTC. Residues: CSGAQGMYGYTF.

This clonotype was detected only once. This sequence joins TRBV15 and TRBJ2-1; 8 bases are shared with TRBD2. Germline V CDR1 and CDR2: LNHNV, YYDKDF (reference sequence). The CDR3 has 16 residues. V shed 0 bases and J 3 bases; nucleotides not matched to a gene: 4. CDR3 sequence reads: CATSREWAGGYNEQFF. In DNA, the CDR3 is TGTGCCACCAGCAGAGAATGGGCGGGGGGCTACAATGAGCAGTTCTTC.

The J gene is TRBJ2-7, the V gene TRBV19; 9 nucleotides line up with TRBD1. CDR3 size: 13 residues. CDR1 LNHDA and CDR2 SQIVND come from the germline V gene (reference sequence). Trimming at V came to 5 bases and at J to 7 bases, leaving 6 bases not matched to a gene. The CDR3 region is CASSRDRVSEQYF. The CDR3 nucleotides read TGTGCCAGTAGTCGGGACAGGGTGAGTGAGCAGTACTTC.

This clonotype was seen a few times. This chain uses TRBV5-1 with TRBJ2-3, with D tentatively TRBD1 (6 bases). The V and J ends lost 4 bases and 4 bases respectively, with 10 bases between them. The V gene's germline CDR1 is SGHRS and CDR2 YFSETQ. The CDR3 consists of 13 residues. CDR3 region: CASSEQGSDTQYF. The CDR3 nucleotides are TGCGCCAGCAGCGAACAGGGTTCAGATACGCAGTATTTT.

The chain carries TRBV24-1 and TRBJ1-2, with 8 bases fitting TRBD1. The germline gives CDR1 KGHDR, CDR2 SFDVKD. The trim removed 2 bases at V and 4 bases at J, leaving 5 bases unmatched. The CDR3 consists of 15 residues. This chain's CDR3 is CATSDSGQGAYGYTF. The CDR3 DNA reads as TGTGCCACCAGTGATTCCGGACAGGGCGCCTATGGCTACACCTTC.

The sample holds many counts of this clonotype. The V gene is TRBV20-1, the J gene TRBJ2-7, with D hard to call. The V end was cut by 6 bases, the J end by 4 bases, with 10 bases between. This CDR3 contains 11 residues. Germline lookup yields CDR1 DFQATT and CDR2 SNEGSKA (reference sequence). In DNA, the CDR3 is TGCAGTGCCCTGAAAGGATACGAGCAGTACTTC. Translation: CSALKGYEQYF.

The sample holds a few counts of this clonotype. The chain combines TRBV10-3 with TRBJ1-6; D ambiguous. The CDR3 extends over 12 amino acids. CDR1 is ENHRY, CDR2 SYGVKD, per germline. The ends were cut back, 2 bases at V and 9 bases at J, with 5 bases in the middle. CDR3 in amino acids: CAISEAGSPLHF. CDR3 DNA sequence: TGTGCCATCAGTGAGGCCGGTTCACCCCTCCACTTT.

This clonotype appeared many times. The V and J genes are TRBV5-1 and TRBJ2-1; TRBD1 might be the D (6 bases). Germline assignment: CDR1 SGHRS and CDR2 YFSETQ. Trimming left V 1 base short and J 3 bases short, with 11 bases between. The CDR3 totals 15 residues. This CDR3 reads CASSLTQDSYNEQFF. The CDR3 DNA follows: TGCGCCAGCAGCTTGACTCAGGACAGCTACAATGAGCAGTTCTTC.

This clonotype was counted many times. The rearrangement links TRBV20-1 to TRBJ2-7, with D perhaps assigned TRBD1 or TRBD2 (5 bases each). The V end lost 3 bases, the J end lost 4 bases, and 16 bases lay between the germline ends. This CDR3 is 14 amino acids long. CDR1 is DFQATT and CDR2 is SNEGSKA in the germline V gene (reference sequence). The CDR3 bases are TGCAGTGCTAGTTCCCGTGGGGGAGTTTACGAGCAGTACTTC. Translated: CSASSRGGVYEQYF.